The 9 T cell receptor beta chains listed next were all sequenced from one sample in a study of cytomegalovirus exposure and HLA in healthy donors (dated 2017 in TCRdb). Libraries were constructed by the immunoSEQ multiplex PCR assay. For the multiplex PCR, a mixture combining 60 forward primers for TCR Vbeta segments and 13 reverse primers for TCR Jbeta segments was used. The source is immuneACCESS, and TCRdb retained only in-frame sequences with V and J called. Part of the clones is not carried over; for the studies checked, unresolved V genes explain less than half of this, and the remainder is unexplained. This sample has 100,000 to 150,000 clones in its table, and roughly 80% of those were observed once. The ten largest clones represent approximately 6.5% of the sample. The sample comprised PBMCs. These receptors all stem from a woman in her 40s in good health and CMV-seronegative.

This chain uses TRBV4-3 with TRBJ2-3; maybe TRBD2 (7 bases). This CDR3 spans 15 amino acids. V lost 8 bases, J lost 2 bases, and 17 bases lay in between. Germline V CDR1 and CDR2: LGHNA, YSLEER. The CDR3 coding sequence is TGCGCCAGCTCGCGCGGGGGCGCGATCACAGATACGCAGTATTTT. Amino acids: CASSRGGAITDTQYF.

This clone was seen a handful of times. This sequence joins TRBV5-4 and TRBJ2-1; TRBD2 agrees at 14 bases. V was clipped by 4 bases and J by 9 bases; unmatched bases: 9. The CDR3 spans 16 residues. Germline CDR1 reads SGHNT; CDR2 reads YYREEE (reference sequence). The CDR3 DNA is TGTGCCAGCAGCCGGGGACTAGCGGGAGTAAACGGTGAGCAGTTCTTC. Its translation: CASSRGLAGVNGEQFF. Based on the CDR3 plus reference TRBV5-4 and TRBJ2-1, the full variable domain is ETGVTQSPTHLIKTRGQQVTLRCSSQSGHNTVSWYQQALGQGPQFIFQYYREEENGRGNFPPRFSGLQFPNYSSELNVNALELDDSALYLCASSRGLAGVNGEQFFGPGTRLTVL.

V and J are TRBV28 and TRBJ1-4, with D perhaps matching TRBD1 (6 bases). Germline V CDR1 and CDR2: MDHEN, SYDVKM. Trimming took 7 bases from V and 7 from J, leaving 19 bases between them. The length of the CDR3 is 15 residues. CDR3 loop: CASTEMRGASEKLFF. In DNA, the CDR3 is TGTGCCAGCACTGAGATGCGGGGGGCTAGTGAAAAACTGTTTTTT.

This chain uses TRBV9 with TRBJ2-1; 10 bases match TRBD2. The junction had 7 bases not matched to a gene; V was cut back by 4 bases and J by 3 bases. The CDR3 extends over 16 amino acids. The germline CDR1 and CDR2 sequences are SGDLS and YYNGEE. CDR3 coding DNA: TGTGCCAGCAGCTTCCCGATAGCGGGAGGCTACAATGAGCAGTTCTTC. This codes for CASSFPIAGGYNEQFF.

The chain is built from TRBV18 and TRBJ1-1; a weak D match, TRBD1 (5 bases). This CDR3 spans 16 amino acids. Germline assignment: CDR1 KGHSH and CDR2 LQKENI. Between the trimmed V and J ends, which lost 4 bases and 0 bases, there was a span of 15 bases. The CDR3 is CASSLHARDMNTEAFF. DNA for the CDR3: TGTGCCAGCTCACTCCACGCCAGGGATATGAACACTGAAGCTTTCTTT.

A word on this clone: At the DNA level, this CDR3 is encoded by other sequences in the same sample as well. The rearrangement uses TRBV5-5 and TRBJ2-7, with 7 bases matching TRBD1. The V gene's germline CDR1 is SGHKS and CDR2 YYEKEE (reference sequence). Losses at the gene ends were 4 bases for V and 2 bases for J; bases not matched to a gene: 12. The CDR3 consists of 16 residues. In nucleotides, the CDR3 is TGTGCCAGCAGCCCACAGAGACAGGGCTTACCCTACGAGCAGTACTTC. This translates into CASSPQRQGLPYEQYF.

As concerns this clone: The CDR3 end shows no conserved phenylalanine or tryptophan, and so a read error is likely. Because the CDR3's place on the DNA is in doubt, the DNA is left out and the CDR3 is given as listed by TCRdb. The rearrangement uses TRBV19 and TRBJ2-7; TRBD2 is the table's D call, not checked against the DNA. The CDR3 has 12 amino acids, counting both end residues. The germline V gene encodes CDR1 LNHDA and CDR2 SQIVND (reference sequence). CDR3 region: CASPEREVRKRG.

This clone occurred a few times. J is TRBJ1-2 and V is TRBV7-9; weak D call: TRBD1 (5 bases). CDR3 length: 12 residues. Germline V gene lookup returns CDR1 SEHNR and CDR2 FQNEAQ (reference sequence). With 10 bases removed from V and 4 bases from J, the gap between germline ends came to 13 bases. For the CDR3, the DNA is TGTGCCATCTTACCTGGGGCCTATGGCTACACCTTC. It codes for CAILPGAYGYTF.

This chain uses TRBV5-5 with TRBJ2-2, with TRBD2 identical over 13 bases. Germline V gives CDR1 SGHKS, CDR2 YYEKEE (reference sequence). The CDR3 consists of 16 residues. Losses at the gene ends were 3 bases for V and 6 bases for J; bases not matched to a gene: 5. The CDR3: CASSSLAGGPSGELFF. In DNA form, the CDR3 reads TGTGCCAGCAGCTCACTAGCGGGAGGGCCGTCCGGGGAGCTGTTTTTT.